A selection of T cell receptor beta chains follows, all from one sample in a study of molecular identifiers for immune sequencing clone quantification. TCRdb itself ran the PCR reads through MiXCR, one entry per CDR3 protein. This table holds around 480,000 distinct CDR3 sequences, approximately 25% found once. The sequencing sample was made of naive CD8+ T cells from blood, with Jurkat cell RNA spiked in. These receptors all stem from a human donor in good health. Some libraries in this study had Jurkat cell RNA spiked in. The CDR3 runs from the conserved cysteine through the conserved F or W. D genes are given only for firm matches. The size of a clone is reported for some rows only, either as once, few or many, or as a class for expanded clones.

TRBV28	.	TRBJ2-3	.	CASSHIIQVSTDTQYF	TGTGCCAGCAGCCACATAATCCAGGTCAGCACAGATACGCAGTATTTT
TRBV10-3	TRBD2	TRBJ2-1	.	CAISSTTSTYNEQFF	TGTGCCATCAGTTCAACGACTAGCACCTACAATGAGCAGTTCTTC
TRBV4-3	TRBD1	TRBJ1-6	many	CASTPWTGFGSPLHF	TGCGCCAGCACACCCTGGACAGGTTTTGGTTCACCCCTCCACTTT
TRBV12-3/TRBV12-4	.	TRBJ1-1	many	CASSFGSEAFF	TGTGCCAGCAGTTTCGGGTCTGAAGCTTTCTTT
TRBV7-2	.	TRBJ2-3	few	CASSSPLGVADTQYF	TGTGCCAGCAGCTCACCCCTTGGGGTGGCAGATACGCAGTATTTT
TRBV5-6	TRBD2	TRBJ2-4	many	CASSLGLASTKNIQYF	TGTGCCAGCAGCTTGGGACTAGCGTCGACCAAAAACATTCAGTACTTC
TRBV4-1	TRBD1	TRBJ1-5	many	CASSQEDREDQPQHF	TGCGCCAGCAGCCAAGAAGACAGGGAAGATCAGCCCCAGCATTTT
TRBV19	.	TRBJ2-3	.	CATADPDTQYF	TGTGCCACTGCCGACCCGGATACGCAGTATTTT
TRBV5-4	TRBD2	TRBJ2-2	many	CASSGLAGVGTGELFF	TGTGCCAGCAGCGGACTAGCGGGAGTTGGGACCGGGGAGCTGTTTTTT
TRBV4-1	.	TRBJ1-2	few	CASSLERGSVIGYTF	TGCGCCAGCAGCCTCGAGCGGGGCTCGGTGATCGGCTACACCTTC
TRBV2	.	TRBJ2-3	many	CASSPGEFDTQYF	TGTGCCAGCTCGCCGGGGGAATTTGATACGCAGTATTTT
TRBV12-3/TRBV12-4	.	TRBJ2-3	many	CASSSRDTQYF	TGTGCCAGCAGCTCACGGGATACGCAGTATTTT
TRBV9	.	TRBJ2-7	.	CASSVGVLSYEQYF	TGTGCCAGCAGCGTAGGGGTACTTTCCTACGAGCAGTACTTC
TRBV29-1	TRBD1	TRBJ2-7	many	CSVRGRGQLYEQYF	TGCAGCGTCCGGGGTCGGGGACAGCTCTACGAGCAGTACTTC
TRBV2	.	TRBJ1-1	many	CASSDRGMNTEAFF	TGTGCCAGCAGCGATAGGGGGATGAACACTGAAGCTTTCTTT
TRBV6-2/TRBV6-3	.	TRBJ2-7	.	CASSYAHNYEQYF	TGTGCCAGCAGTTACGCCCACAACTACGAGCAGTACTTC
TRBV20-1	.	TRBJ2-6	many	CSARDTQRTAGANVLTF	TGCAGTGCTAGAGATACACAACGGACCGCTGGGGCCAACGTCCTGACTTTC